This TCR beta chain was sequenced for a study of post-analysis software for immune sequencing data. Study-wide points: Among several TRBV segments more frequent in patients than controls were TRBV5-6, TRBV5-1 and TRBV20-1.

The CDR3 sequence is 18 residues long. Between the trimmed V and J ends, which lost 4 bases and 0 bases, there was a span of 21 bases. The germline CDR1 and CDR2 sequences are SGHVS and FNYEAQ. Unique molecular identifiers were present in the TCR beta cDNA libraries. One entry per CDR3 protein results from TCRdb running MiXCR on the PCR reads. This sample carries roughly 430,000 distinct CDR3 sequences, roughly 40% of them seen once, and the ten largest clones take 6% to 9%. On this clonotype itself: Its matching antigen is unknown.

The rearrangement uses TRBV7-6 and TRBJ1-1; D is possibly TRBD1 (6 bases). Sequencing was done on a sample of blood. The clonotype comes from a girl aged 2 to 9 with multiple sclerosis. The CDR3 sequence: CASSSITQGVSMNTEAFF. The CDR3 DNA sequence: TGTGCCAGCAGCTCGATAACACAGGGCGTATCGATGAACACTGAAGCTTTCTTT.